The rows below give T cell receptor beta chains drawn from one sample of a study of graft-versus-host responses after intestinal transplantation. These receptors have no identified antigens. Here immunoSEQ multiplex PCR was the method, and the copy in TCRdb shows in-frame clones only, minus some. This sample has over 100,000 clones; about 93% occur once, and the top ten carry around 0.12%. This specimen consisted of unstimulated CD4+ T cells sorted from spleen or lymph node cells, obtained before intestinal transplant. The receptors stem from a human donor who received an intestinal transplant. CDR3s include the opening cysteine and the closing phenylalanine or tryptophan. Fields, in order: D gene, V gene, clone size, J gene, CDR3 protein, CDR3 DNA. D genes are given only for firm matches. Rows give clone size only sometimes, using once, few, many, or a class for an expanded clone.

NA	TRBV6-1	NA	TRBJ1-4	CASRRMGGEKLFF	TGTGCCAGCAGGAGGATGGGGGGTGAAAAACTGTTTTTT
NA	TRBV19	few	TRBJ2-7	CASRLSGTSSYEQYF	TGTGCCAGTAGATTATCCGGGACATCTTCCTACGAGCAGTACTTC
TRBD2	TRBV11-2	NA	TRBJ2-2	CASSPWTSGDGELFF	TGTGCCAGCAGCCCCTGGACTAGCGGGGACGGGGAGCTGTTTTTT
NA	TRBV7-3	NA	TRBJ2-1	CASSSAGFSEQFF	TGTGCCAGCAGCTCGGCAGGGTTTTCTGAGCAGTTCTTC
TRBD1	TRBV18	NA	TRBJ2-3	CASSFLDREISTDTQYF	TGTGCCAGCTCATTCCTCGACAGGGAAATTAGCACAGATACGCAGTATTTT
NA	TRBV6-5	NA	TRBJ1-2	CASSSRLSYTF	TGTGCCAGCAGCTCACGCTTGAGCTACACCTTC
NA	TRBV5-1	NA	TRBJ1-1	CASSIQGPEAFF	TGCGCCAGCAGCATACAGGGTCCGGAAGCTTTCTTT
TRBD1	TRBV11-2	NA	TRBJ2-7	CASSLPGQASYEQYF	TGTGCCAGCAGCTTGCCGGGACAGGCCTCCTACGAGCAGTACTTC
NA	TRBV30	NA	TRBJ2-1	CAGRQSSYNEQFF	TGTGCCGGACGGCAAAGCTCCTACAATGAGCAGTTCTTC
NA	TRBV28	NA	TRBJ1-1	CASSITLPGDLSEAFF	TGTGCCAGCAGCATAACCCTGCCGGGGGATCTCTCTGAAGCTTTCTTT
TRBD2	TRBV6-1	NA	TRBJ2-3	CASSAAGGNTDTQYF	TGTGCCAGCAGTGCAGCGGGAGGGAACACAGATACGCAGTATTTT
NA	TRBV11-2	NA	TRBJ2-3	CASNPSAWGGDTQYF	TGTGCCAGCAACCCGTCCGCTTGGGGAGGAGATACGCAGTATTTT
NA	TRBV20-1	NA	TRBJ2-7	CSARPLGEQYF	TGCAGTGCCCGACCCTTGGGGGAGCAGTACTTC
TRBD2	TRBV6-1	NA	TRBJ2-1	CASSVIAGVYLGNEQFF	TGTGCCAGCAGTGTAATAGCGGGAGTGTACCTTGGGAATGAGCAGTTCTTC
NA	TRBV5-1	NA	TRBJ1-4	CASSSGTLVNEKLFF	TGCGCCAGCAGCTCCGGGACACTCGTTAATGAAAAACTGTTTTTT
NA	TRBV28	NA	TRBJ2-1	CASSFPGLGEQFF	TGTGCCAGCAGTTTTCCCGGACTTGGTGAGCAGTTCTTC
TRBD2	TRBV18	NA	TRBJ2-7	CASSPQRTSGYEQYF	TGTGCCAGCTCACCTCAGAGGACTAGCGGGTACGAGCAGTACTTC
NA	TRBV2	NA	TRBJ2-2	CASTRGDRITGELFF	TGTGCCAGCACCCGGGGGGACAGAATCACCGGAGAGCTGTTTTTT
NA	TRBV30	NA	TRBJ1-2	CAWSAKGYGYTF	TGTGCCTGGAGTGCTAAGGGCTATGGCTACACCTTC
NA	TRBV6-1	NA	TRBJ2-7	CASSAGTAYEQYF	TGTGCCAGCAGTGCCGGGACTGCCTACGAGCAGTACTTC
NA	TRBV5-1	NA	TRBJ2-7	CASRGREPNEQYF	TGCGCCAGCCGGGGGCGGGAGCCCAACGAGCAGTACTTC
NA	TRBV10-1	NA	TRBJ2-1	CASSASGPYNEQFF	TGCGCCAGCAGTGCCAGCGGTCCATACAATGAGCAGTTCTTC
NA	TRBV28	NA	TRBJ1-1	CASSLTGPDEAFF	TGTGCCAGCAGTTTAACGGGCCCAGATGAAGCTTTCTTT
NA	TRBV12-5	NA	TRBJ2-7	CASGFRAGGGNYEQYF	TGTGCTAGTGGTTTTCGGGCTGGGGGCGGGAACTACGAGCAGTACTTC
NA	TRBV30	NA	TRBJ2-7	CAWSGPDEQYF	TGTGCCTGGAGTGGCCCCGACGAGCAGTACTTC
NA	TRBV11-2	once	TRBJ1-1	CASSSGGITEAFF	TGTGCCAGCTCATCTGGGGGGATCACTGAAGCTTTCTTT
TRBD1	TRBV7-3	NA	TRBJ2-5	CASSYLPQGAGETQYF	TGTGCCAGCAGCTACCTGCCACAGGGGGCGGGAGAGACCCAGTACTTC
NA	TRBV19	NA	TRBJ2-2	CASSIEWTGELFF	TGTGCCAGTAGTATAGAGTGGACCGGGGAGCTGTTTTTT
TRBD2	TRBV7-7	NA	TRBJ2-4	CASSLVGGRHIQYF	TGTGCTAGCAGCTTAGTTGGCGGGAGGCATATTCAGTACTTC
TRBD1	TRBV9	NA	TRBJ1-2	CASSDSGGLSYGYTF	TGTGCCAGCAGCGACTCAGGGGGCCTCAGCTATGGCTACACCTTC
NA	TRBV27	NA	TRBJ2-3	CASSTTGARGVSTDTQYF	TGTGCCAGCAGTACCACGGGGGCGCGGGGAGTAAGCACAGATACGCAGTATTTT
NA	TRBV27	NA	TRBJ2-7	CASSFLGIGIEQYF	TGTGCCAGCAGTTTCCTGGGAATCGGGATCGAGCAGTACTTC
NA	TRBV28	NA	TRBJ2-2	CASSFSLDFNTGELFF	TGTGCCAGCAGTTTCTCTTTGGACTTTAACACCGGGGAGCTGTTTTTT
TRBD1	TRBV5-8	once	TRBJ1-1	CASSLLTGADTEAFF	TGTGCCAGCAGCTTATTGACAGGGGCGGACACTGAAGCTTTCTTT
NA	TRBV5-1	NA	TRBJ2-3	CASSLASPGTDTQYF	TGCGCCAGCAGCTTGGCCAGCCCAGGCACAGATACGCAGTATTTT
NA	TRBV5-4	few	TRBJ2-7	CASSLAAGRSLEQYF	TGTGCCAGCAGCTTGGCGGCCGGCAGGTCGCTAGAGCAGTACTTC
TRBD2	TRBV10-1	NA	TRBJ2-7	CASSESLAGVPEQYF	TGCGCCAGCAGTGAGTCTCTAGCGGGAGTACCCGAGCAGTACTTC
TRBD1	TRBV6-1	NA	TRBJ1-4	CASSGGQDLATNEKLFF	TGTGCCAGCAGTGGGGGACAGGACCTCGCAACTAATGAAAAACTGTTTTTT
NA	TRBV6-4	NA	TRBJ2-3	CASSEARDGTQYF	TGTGCCAGCAGTGAGGCTAGGGATGGTACGCAGTATTTT
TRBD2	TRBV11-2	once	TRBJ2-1	CASSFGLAWNEQFF	TGTGCCAGCAGCTTTGGACTAGCGTGGAATGAGCAGTTCTTC
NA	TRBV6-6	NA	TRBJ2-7	CASSSRGAYEQYF	TGTGCCAGCAGTTCACGGGGTGCCTACGAGCAGTACTTC
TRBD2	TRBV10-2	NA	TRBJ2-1	CASSGLAGVGEQFF	TGCGCCAGCAGTGGACTAGCGGGAGTAGGGGAGCAGTTCTTC